The text below deals with one T cell receptor beta chain. Trimming stripped 4 bases from V and 6 bases from J, with 13 bases between. CDR3 length: 13 residues. CDR1 is LNHDA and CDR2 is SQIVND in the germline V gene (reference sequence). These data are taken from a study of T cells in Graves' hyperthyroidism and ophthalmopathy. RNA transcripts served as the template for amplifying TCR beta CDR3 regions. The TCR CDR3 was amplified in a first-round RT-PCR using the HTBI primer set. Each CDR3 protein gets one entry after TCRdb re-called the multiplex PCR reads with MiXCR. The sample includes about 290,000 distinct CDR3 sequences, approximately 12% of them seen just once.

The gene calls are TRBV19 and TRBJ2-7, with D possibly being TRBD1 or TRBD2 (6 bases each). The sample was blood. This sequence was found in a woman aged 25 to 39 with Graves' hyperthyroidism that later progressed to Graves' ophthalmopathy. The CDR3 protein is CASSTGGSGEQYF. The CDR3 DNA is TGTGCCAGTAGTACCGGGGGCAGCGGCGAGCAGTACTTC.